This T cell receptor (beta chain) stems from a study of blood T cell repertoires in COVID-19 (TCRdb year 2020). At the level of the whole study: Samples covering the acute and convalescent phases of COVID-19 were provided by collaborators in the United States, Italy and Spain. The material from the prospective study consisted of cDNA or gDNA derived from T cells, B-cell-depleted T cells, or PBMCs. Deeply sampled blood TCRbeta repertoires from subjects exposed to, actively infected with, or recovered from COVID-19 were included in the dataset. The repertoires were released in a freely available public database intended as a resource for research on the immune response to SARS-CoV-2. Samples came from the ongoing ImmuneRACE study (first 160 participants) plus 1,254 subjects from 6 global collaborators. The sample metadata nearly always contained a de-identified subject ID, COVID-19 status, age in years and sex. Where available, HLA class I and class II types were obtained from metadata supplied by the sample provider rather than from assay-based typing. Findings and caveats that apply to the study as a whole: The amount of clinical and demographic metadata varied by source and participant and was provided uncurated.

Comments on this clone: This clone's antigen is unknown. Qualities for individual bases were not recorded, and no much larger clone is one base off.

In Seattle, one collaborating source enrolled patients while the infection was active and tracked those patients longitudinally over the course of disease. Whole blood was collected in K2EDTA tubes by collaborating institutions according to the institutions' own protocols. For TCRbeta analysis, collaborator samples were shipped as frozen whole blood, as isolated PBMCs, or as DNA extracted from either sample type. V lost 0 bases and J lost 0 bases; the stretch between them is 6 bases long. From cysteine to phenylalanine, the CDR3 is 14 amino acids long. CDR3 DNA is the only sequence kept; it has 42 bases, read in frame from the first base. From the germline V gene (reference sequence), CDR1 is SGHKS and CDR2 is YYEKEE. TCRbeta CDR3 regions were amplified from genomic DNA by means of the immunoSEQ Assay, a bias-controlled multiplex PCR. In the original analysis: Nucleated cell counts per sample were estimated from amplification of reference gene primers within the assay. To quantify the absolute abundance of each unique TCRbeta CDR3 rearrangement, sequence reads were collapsed and filtered. For each sample, productive Simpson clonality was calculated by taking the square root of Simpson's diversity index across productive rearrangements. TCRdb provides this immuneACCESS table in a form limited to in-frame rearrangements. Some clones are lacking; in checked studies, under half of them reflect an unresolved V gene, and why the rest are absent is not known. V and J calls plus clone size are reproduced from that table; the DNA served to infer D and trimming. The sample includes approximately 170,000 clones, with approximately 86% observed a single time. The ten largest clones capture around 7% of the sample.

Sequencing was done on a sample of peripheral blood. The TCR originated in a man older than 75 with COVID-19, enrolled during active disease. The chain is assembled from TRBV5-5 and TRBJ2-5; no D gene is confidently identified. The CDR3 sequence is CASSLAPDQETQYF. Here is the DNA: TGTGCCAGCAGCTTGGCCCCAGACCAAGAGACCCAGTACTTC.